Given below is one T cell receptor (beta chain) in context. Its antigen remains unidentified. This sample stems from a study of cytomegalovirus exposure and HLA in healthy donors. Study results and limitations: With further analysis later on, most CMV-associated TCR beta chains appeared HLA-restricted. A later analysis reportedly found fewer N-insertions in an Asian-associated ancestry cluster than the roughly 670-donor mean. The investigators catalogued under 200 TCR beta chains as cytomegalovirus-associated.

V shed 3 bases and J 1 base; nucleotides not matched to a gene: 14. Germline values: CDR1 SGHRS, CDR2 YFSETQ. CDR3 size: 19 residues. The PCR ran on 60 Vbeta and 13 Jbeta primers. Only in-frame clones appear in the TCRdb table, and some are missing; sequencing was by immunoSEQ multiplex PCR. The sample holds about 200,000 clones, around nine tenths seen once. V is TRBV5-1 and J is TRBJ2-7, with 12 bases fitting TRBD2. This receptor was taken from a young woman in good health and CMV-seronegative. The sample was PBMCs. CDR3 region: CASSSGHGGLAGQSYEQYF. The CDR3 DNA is TGCGCCAGCAGCTCAGGCCATGGGGGACTAGCGGGCCAGTCCTACGAGCAGTACTTC.